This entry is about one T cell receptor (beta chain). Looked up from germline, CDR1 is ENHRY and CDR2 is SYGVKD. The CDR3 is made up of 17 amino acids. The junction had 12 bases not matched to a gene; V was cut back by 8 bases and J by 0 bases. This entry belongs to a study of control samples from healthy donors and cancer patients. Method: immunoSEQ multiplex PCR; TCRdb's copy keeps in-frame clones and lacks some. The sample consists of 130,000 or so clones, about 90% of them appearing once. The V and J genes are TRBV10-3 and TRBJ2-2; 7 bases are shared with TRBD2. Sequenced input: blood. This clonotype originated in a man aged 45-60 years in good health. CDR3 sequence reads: CAIGRGFVIANTGELFF. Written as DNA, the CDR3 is TGTGCCATCGGGAGGGGTTTCGTGATAGCGAACACCGGGGAGCTGTTTTTT.